This TCR beta chain is drawn from a study of shared clonotypes between healthy human individuals. Profiled with immunoSEQ multiplex PCR; TCRdb holds only in-frame clones, not every one. The sample holds 550,000 to 850,000 clones, approximately 72% seen once. Study observations and caveats: Sharing of clonotypes among donors was expected to vary with sequencing depth. Limitation of the genetic and exposure-history diversity represented came from the few donors.

The length of the CDR3 is 14 residues. Germline loops: CDR1 SGHRS, CDR2 YFSETQ. The ends were cut back, 4 bases at V and 4 bases at J, with 14 bases in the middle. This clone showed up many times. The target antigen is unknown. The sequencing input was memory CD4+ T cells sorted from blood. Subset: CD45RA-negative fraction. The TCR originated in a woman aged 30 to 39 in good health. The J gene is TRBJ2-5, the V gene TRBV5-1; a weak D match, TRBD2 (6 bases). CDR3: CASSTGEARETQYF. CDR3 in DNA: TGCGCCAGCAGCACCGGGGAGGCCAGAGAGACCCAGTACTTC.